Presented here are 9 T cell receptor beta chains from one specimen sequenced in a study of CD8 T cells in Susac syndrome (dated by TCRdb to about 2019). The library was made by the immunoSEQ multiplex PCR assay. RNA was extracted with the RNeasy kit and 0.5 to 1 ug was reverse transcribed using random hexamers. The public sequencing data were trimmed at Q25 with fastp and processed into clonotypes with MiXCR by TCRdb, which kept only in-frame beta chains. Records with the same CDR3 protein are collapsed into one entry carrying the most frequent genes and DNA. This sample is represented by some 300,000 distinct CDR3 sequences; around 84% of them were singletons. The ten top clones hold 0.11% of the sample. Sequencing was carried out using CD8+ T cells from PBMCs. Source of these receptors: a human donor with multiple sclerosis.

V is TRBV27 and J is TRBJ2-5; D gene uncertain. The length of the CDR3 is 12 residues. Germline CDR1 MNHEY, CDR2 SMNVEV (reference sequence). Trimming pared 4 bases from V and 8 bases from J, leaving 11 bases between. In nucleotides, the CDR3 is TGTGCCAGCAGTTCCCTCTGGAGCACCCAGTACTTC. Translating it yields CASSSLWSTQYF.

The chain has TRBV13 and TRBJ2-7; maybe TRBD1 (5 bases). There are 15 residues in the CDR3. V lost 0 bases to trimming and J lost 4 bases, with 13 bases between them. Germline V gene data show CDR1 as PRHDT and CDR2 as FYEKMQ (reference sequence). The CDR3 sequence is CASSLGQGLRYEQYF. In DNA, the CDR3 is TGTGCCAGCAGCTTAGGCCAGGGATTGAGGTACGAGCAGTACTTC.

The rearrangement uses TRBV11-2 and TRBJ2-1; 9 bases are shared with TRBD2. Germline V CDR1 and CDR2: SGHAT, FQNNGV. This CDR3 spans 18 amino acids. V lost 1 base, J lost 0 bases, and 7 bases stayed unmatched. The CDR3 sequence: CASSLGWREGSSYNEQFF. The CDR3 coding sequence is TGTGCCAGCAGCTTAGGGTGGCGGGAGGGGTCCTCCTACAATGAGCAGTTCTTC.

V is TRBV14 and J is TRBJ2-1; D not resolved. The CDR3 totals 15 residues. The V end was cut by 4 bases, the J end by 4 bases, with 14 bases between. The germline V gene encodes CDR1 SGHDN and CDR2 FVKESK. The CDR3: CASSLERERYNEQFF. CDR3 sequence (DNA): TGTGCCAGCAGCCTAGAACGCGAACGATACAATGAGCAGTTCTTC.

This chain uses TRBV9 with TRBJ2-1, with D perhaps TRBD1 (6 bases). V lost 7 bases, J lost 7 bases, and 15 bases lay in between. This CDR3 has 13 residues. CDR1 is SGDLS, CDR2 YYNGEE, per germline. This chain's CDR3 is CASSVSRGNEQFF. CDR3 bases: TGTGCCAGCTCTGTTAGTAGGGGGAATGAGCAGTTCTTC.

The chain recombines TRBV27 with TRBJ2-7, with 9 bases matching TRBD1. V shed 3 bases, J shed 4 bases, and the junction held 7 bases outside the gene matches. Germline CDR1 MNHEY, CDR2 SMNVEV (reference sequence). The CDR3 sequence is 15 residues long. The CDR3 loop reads CASSFMGQGNYEQYF. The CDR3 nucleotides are TGTGCCAGCAGTTTCATGGGACAGGGAAATTACGAGCAGTACTTC.

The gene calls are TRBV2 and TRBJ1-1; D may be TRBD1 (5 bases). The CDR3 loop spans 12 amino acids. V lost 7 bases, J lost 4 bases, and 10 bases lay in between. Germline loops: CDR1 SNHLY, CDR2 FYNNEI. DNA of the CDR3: TGTGCCAGCACCAGGGCGGGCACTGAAGCTTTCTTT. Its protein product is CASTRAGTEAFF.

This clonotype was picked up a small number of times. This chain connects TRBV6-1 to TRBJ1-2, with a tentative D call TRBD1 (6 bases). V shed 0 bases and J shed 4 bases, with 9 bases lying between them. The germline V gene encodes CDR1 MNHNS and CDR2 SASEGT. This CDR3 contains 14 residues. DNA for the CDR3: TGTGCCAGCAGTGAAGCCGGGACAATCTATGGCTACACCTTC. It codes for CASSEAGTIYGYTF.

The CDR3 DNA sequence: TGCAGTGCTTTAACTAGCGATCCCTCCTACGAGCAGTACTTC. It translates to CSALTSDPSYEQYF. This chain joins TRBV20-1 and TRBJ2-7, with 7 bases identical to TRBD2. The V segment lost 5 bases and the J segment 0 bases; nucleotides outside the gene matches: 7. This CDR3 comprises 14 residues. Germline values: CDR1 DFQATT, CDR2 SNEGSKA (reference sequence).